This entry is about one TCR beta chain. These data belong to a study of blood T cell repertoires in COVID-19. Study overall: Acute-phase and convalescent COVID-19 samples originated in the United States, Italy and Spain.

In the source study's methods: Scientists estimated how many nucleated cells there were by amplifying reference gene primers. TCRdb's table, derived via immunoSEQ multiplex PCR, lists solely in-frame clones and lacks some. The V and J calls and clone size were taken over from that table, and D and trimming were inferred from the DNA. The sample includes 150,000 or so clones, 75% to 90% of them seen just once. V dropped 4 bases and J dropped 4; count of bases not matched to a gene: 7. The CDR3 runs 15 residues. The germline gives CDR1 MNHEY, CDR2 SMNVEV (reference sequence). This clonotype originated in a man younger than 35 with COVID-19, enrolled during active disease. Sequenced: peripheral blood. The chain combines TRBV27 with TRBJ2-7, with 10 positions matching TRBD2. The CDR3, as DNA: TGTGCCAGCAGTTCGGGACTAGCGATTACTTACGAGCAGTACTTC. Its protein is CASSSGLAITYEQYF.